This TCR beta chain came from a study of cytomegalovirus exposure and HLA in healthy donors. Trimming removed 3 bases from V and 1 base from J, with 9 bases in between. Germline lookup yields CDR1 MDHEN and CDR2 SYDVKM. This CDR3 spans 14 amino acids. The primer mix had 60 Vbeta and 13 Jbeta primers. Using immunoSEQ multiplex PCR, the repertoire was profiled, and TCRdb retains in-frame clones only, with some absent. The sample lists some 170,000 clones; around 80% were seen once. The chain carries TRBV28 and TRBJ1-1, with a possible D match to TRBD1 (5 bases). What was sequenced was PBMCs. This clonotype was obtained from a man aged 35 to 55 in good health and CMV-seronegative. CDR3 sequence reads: CASSFGDRNTEAFF. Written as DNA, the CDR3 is TGTGCCAGCAGTTTCGGAGACAGGAACACTGAAGCTTTCTTT.